The text below deals with one TCR beta chain. Its antigen is not known. Genomic DNA per cell subset filled all wells of several immunoSEQ plates. TCRdb's copy holds only in-frame clones and misses some; the assay was immunoSEQ multiplex PCR. Of about 1.5 million clones listed, approximately 98% are singletons. The data were taken from a study of shared clonotypes between healthy human individuals. General study findings and limits: In the sorted subsets, rarefaction showed sequencing was incomplete despite large depth. An effect of sequencing depth on clonotype sharing among donors was expected.

The CDR3 spans 13 residues. Trimming left V 0 bases short and J 7 bases short, with 10 bases between. CDR1 is SGHKS and CDR2 is YYEKEE in the germline V gene (reference sequence). The source material was naive CD4+ T cells sorted from blood. Documented subset: CD45RA+ positively selected. The source is a man aged 30-40 years in good health. This chain joins TRBV5-5 and TRBJ1-2; D not resolved. DNA of the CDR3: TGTGCCAGCAGCTTGGCTACAATATCTGGCTACACCTTC. The encoded protein is CASSLATISGYTF.